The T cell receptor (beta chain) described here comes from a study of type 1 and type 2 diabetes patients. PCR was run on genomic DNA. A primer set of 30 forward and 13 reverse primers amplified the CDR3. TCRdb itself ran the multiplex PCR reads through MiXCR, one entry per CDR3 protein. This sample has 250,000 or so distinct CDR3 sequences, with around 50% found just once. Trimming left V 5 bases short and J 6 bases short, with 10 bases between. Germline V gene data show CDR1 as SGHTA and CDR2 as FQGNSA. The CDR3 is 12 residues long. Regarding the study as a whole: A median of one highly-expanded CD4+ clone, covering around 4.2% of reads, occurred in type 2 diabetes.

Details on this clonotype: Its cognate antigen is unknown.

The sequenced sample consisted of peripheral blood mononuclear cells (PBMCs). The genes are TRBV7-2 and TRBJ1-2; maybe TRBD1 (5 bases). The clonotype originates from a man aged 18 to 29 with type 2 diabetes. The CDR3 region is CASSGGSDGYTF. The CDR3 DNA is TGTGCCAGCAGCGGGGGGTCGGATGGCTACACCTTC.